These 32 T cell receptor beta chains originate from one sample sequenced in a study of blood T cell repertoires in COVID-19. Repertoires were generated with immunoSEQ multiplex PCR, while TCRdb's copy carries only in-frame clones and drops some. The sample lists 350,000 to 400,000 clones; about 88% were seen once. Sequences were obtained from PBMCs or T cells enriched from blood (not recorded which). These receptors came from a woman under 30 who had recovered from COVID-19.

The V and J genes are TRBV9 and TRBJ2-1, with TRBD2 identical over 9 bases. V shed 0 bases and J 9 bases; nucleotides not matched to a gene: 7. The CDR3 covers 15 residues. Germline V CDR1 and CDR2: SGDLS, YYNGEE. CDR3 coding DNA: TGTGCCAGCAGCGTAGATCCTAGCGGGGTGGGTGAGCAGTTCTTC. Amino acids: CASSVDPSGVGEQFF.

V is TRBV6-5 and J is TRBJ2-2; 12 bases map to TRBD1. V lost 5 bases, J lost 4 bases, and 5 bases stayed unmatched. This CDR3 has 16 amino acids. Germline assignment: CDR1 MNHEY and CDR2 SVGAGI. CDR3 nucleotide sequence: TGTGCCAGCAGTAACTGGGACAGGGGGCCCACCGGGGAGCTGTTTTTT. Translated: CASSNWDRGPTGELFF.

V is TRBV3-1 (or the pseudogene TRBV3-2) and J is TRBJ1-4; maybe TRBD1 (6 bases). The V end was cut by 2 bases, the J end by 7 bases, with 14 bases between. CDR1 is LGHDT, CDR2 YNNKEL, per germline (reference sequence). CDR3 length equals 15 residues. The CDR3 nucleotides are TGTGCCAGCAGCCAAACTTGGGGGCGCGGTGAAAAACTGTTTTTT. It is translated as CASSQTWGRGEKLFF.

The rearrangement joins TRBV13 to TRBJ2-1; 12 bases fit TRBD2. CDR1 is PRHDT, CDR2 FYEKMQ, per germline (reference sequence). The CDR3 spans 15 residues. V was clipped by 2 bases and J by 5 bases; unmatched bases: 1. The CDR3 spells CASSLLAGGDNEQFF. For the CDR3, the DNA is TGTGCCAGCAGCTTACTAGCGGGGGGGGACAATGAGCAGTTCTTC.

The chain has TRBV5-1 and TRBJ1-2, with D unclear. Trimming left V 5 bases short and J 8 bases short, with 19 bases between. CDR1 and CDR2 (germline): SGHRS, YFSETQ. The length of the CDR3 is 14 residues. Here the CDR3 reads CASSSAPGRRGYTF. As DNA, the CDR3 is TGCGCCAGCAGTTCAGCCCCCGGGAGAAGAGGCTACACCTTC.

This clone was detected once. CDR3 residues: CASSVGGTGTAQNTEAFF. The CDR3 DNA reads as TGTGCCAGCAGCGTAGGTGGGACTGGGACAGCCCAGAACACTGAAGCTTTCTTT. The rearrangement uses TRBV9 and TRBJ1-1; 7 positions agree with TRBD1. The ends lost 0 bases at V and 1 base at J; junction bases unmatched: 12. Germline CDR1 and CDR2: SGDLS and YYNGEE. This CDR3 comprises 18 residues. The full variable domain, with the rest looked up from reference TRBV9 and TRBJ1-1, is DSGVTQTPKHLITATGQRVTLRCSPRSGDLSVYWYQQSLDQGLQFLIQYYNGEERAKGNILERFSAQQFPDLHSELNLSSLELGDSALYFCASSVGGTGTAQNTEAFFGQGTRLTVV.

The CDR3 nucleotides read TGTGCCAGCAGCTTGTCCTTACAGGGTGAAGCTTTCTTT. Amino acids: CASSLSLQGEAFF. J is TRBJ1-1 and V is TRBV11-2; D perhaps matches TRBD1 (6 bases). Trimming shortened V by 3 bases and J by 7 bases, and 12 bases separated the two germline ends. This CDR3 has 13 amino acids. Germline CDR1 reads SGHAT; CDR2 reads FQNNGV.

The rearrangement uses TRBV19 and TRBJ1-6, with D perhaps matching TRBD1 (6 bases). The CDR3 is 17 residues long. The germline V gene has CDR1 LNHDA and CDR2 SQIVND (reference sequence). V was pared by 5 bases and J by 2 bases, with 16 bases between. In nucleotides, the CDR3 is TGTGCCAGTAGTCCCCGGGGGGGCGGAACCTATAATTCACCCCTCCACTTT. It yields the protein CASSPRGGGTYNSPLHF.

This sequence joins TRBV6-5 and TRBJ1-1; D gene uncertain. Between the trimmed V and J ends, which lost 6 bases and 5 bases, there was a span of 10 bases. Germline V gene lookup returns CDR1 MNHEY and CDR2 SVGAGI. The CDR3 has 12 residues. The CDR3 reads CASSSPGTEAFF. In nucleotides, the CDR3 is TGTGCCAGCAGCTCCCCCGGGACTGAAGCTTTCTTT.

The chain joins TRBV10-1 to TRBJ1-5; D call uncertain. CDR1 is WNHNN, CDR2 SYGVQD, per germline (reference sequence). Trimming took off 3 bases at V and 6 bases at J, with 9 bases between the two ends. The CDR3 totals 13 residues. The CDR3 loop reads CASSEVRGQPQHF. Here the CDR3 DNA reads TGCGCCAGCAGTGAAGTGCGGGGTCAGCCCCAGCATTTT.

The V and J genes are TRBV14 and TRBJ1-1; 8 positions agree with TRBD1. The germline gives CDR1 SGHDN, CDR2 FVKESK. The CDR3 contains 13 residues. V lost 5 bases, J lost 1 base, and 0 bases stayed unmatched. The CDR3 DNA sequence: TGTGCCAGCAGCGACAGGGGGAACACTGAAGCTTTCTTT. Its protein product is CASSDRGNTEAFF.

This clone came up once. V and J are TRBV4-1 and TRBJ2-3, with 7 bases lining up with TRBD2. V lost 0 bases and J lost 2; bases outside the gene matches: 8. Germline V gene lookup returns CDR1 MGHRA and CDR2 YSYEKL. CDR3 length equals 17 residues. The CDR3 spells CASSQDWGGEYTDTQYF. CDR3 DNA sequence: TGCGCCAGCAGCCAAGATTGGGGGGGGGAGTACACAGATACGCAGTATTTT.

This chain joins TRBV5-4 and TRBJ2-2; 9 bases line up with TRBD2. Germline V gene data show CDR1 as SGHNT and CDR2 as YYREEE (reference sequence). J lost 5 bases, V lost 1 base, and 9 bases had no gene match. CDR3 length: 17 residues. CDR3 sequence (DNA): TGTGCCAGCAGCTTGCGTAGCGGGGGCCCGAGGACCGGGGAGCTGTTTTTT. It codes for CASSLRSGGPRTGELFF. Full variable domain (remainder filled in from reference TRBV5-4 and TRBJ2-2): ETGVTQSPTHLIKTRGQQVTLRCSSQSGHNTVSWYQQALGQGPQFIFQYYREEENGRGNFPPRFSGLQFPNYSSELNVNALELDDSALYLCASSLRSGGPRTGELFFGEGSRLTVL.

The chain is built from TRBV30 and TRBJ2-7; 8 bases fit TRBD1. The length of the CDR3 is 16 residues. Germline-derived CDR1 and CDR2 are GTSNPN and SVGIG (reference sequence). The V gene end was trimmed by 3 bases and the J gene end by 5 bases; junction bases not matched to a gene: 15. CDR3 sequence: CAWRHSPGQGNDEQYF. The CDR3 nucleotides read TGTGCCTGGAGGCATAGCCCCGGACAGGGCAACGACGAGCAGTACTTC.

V gene TRBV10-3 combines with J gene TRBJ2-3, with TRBD1 identical over 7 bases. J lost 4 bases, V lost 3 bases, and 7 bases had no gene match. CDR3 length equals 15 residues. From germline, CDR1 is ENHRY and CDR2 SYGVKD. Here the CDR3 DNA reads TGTGCCATCAGTGATGACAGGGCCAGGGCAGATACGCAGTATTTT. Translating it yields CAISDDRARADTQYF.

There are a few counts of this clone. The chain has TRBV4-2 and TRBJ2-2; 7 bases map to TRBD2. Looked up from germline, CDR1 is LGHNA and CDR2 is YNFKEQ. Trimming removed 7 bases from V and 1 base from J; junction bases left unmatched: 9. The CDR3 covers 16 residues. The CDR3 spells CASTLDSSGNTGELFF. Here the CDR3 DNA reads TGTGCCAGCACCCTAGACTCTAGCGGGAACACCGGGGAGCTGTTTTTT.

The chain employs TRBV7-2 and TRBJ1-2, with D possibly TRBD1 on 6 matching bases. Trimming pared 3 bases from V and 3 bases from J, leaving 14 bases between. The CDR3 covers 15 residues. In germline, CDR1 is SGHTA, CDR2 FQGNSA. The CDR3 loop reads CASSFPWPGDYGYTF. CDR3 in DNA: TGTGCCAGCAGCTTCCCCTGGCCAGGGGACTATGGCTACACCTTC.

Only one count was recorded for this clone. The chain carries TRBV6-2 or TRBV6-3 and TRBJ2-7, with 9 bases fitting TRBD1. The CDR3 totals 13 residues. V lost 4 bases to trimming and J lost 4 bases; unmatched junction nucleotides: 2. Per germline, CDR1 MNHEY and CDR2 SVGEGT. For the CDR3, the DNA is TGTGCCAGCAGTTTACAGGGGGCGTACGAGCAGTACTTC. Amino acids: CASSLQGAYEQYF.

This chain joins TRBV7-9 and TRBJ1-1; D may be TRBD1 (6 bases). From germline, CDR1 is SEHNR and CDR2 FQNEAQ (reference sequence). Trimming stripped 1 base from V and 4 bases from J, with 10 bases between. There are 14 residues in the CDR3. CDR3 amino acids: CASSLGDIFTEAFF. CDR3 nucleotide sequence: TGTGCCAGCAGCTTAGGGGACATTTTCACTGAAGCTTTCTTT. Based on the CDR3 plus reference TRBV7-9 and TRBJ1-1, the full variable domain is DTGVSQNPRHKITKRGQNVTFRCDPISEHNRLYWYRQTLGQGPEFLTYFQNEAQLEKSRLLSDRFSAERPKGSFSTLEIQRTEQGDSAMYLCASSLGDIFTEAFFGQGTRLTVV.

The V and J genes are TRBV28 and TRBJ1-4, with D uncertain. Germline CDR1 and CDR2: MDHEN and SYDVKM. V lost 5 bases and J lost 7, with 20 bases in between. The CDR3 is 16 residues long. The CDR3 bases are TGTGCCAGCAGTCCATCGAACCGGAGGATGGGTGAAAAACTGTTTTTT. This translates into CASSPSNRRMGEKLFF.

The V and J genes are TRBV2 and TRBJ1-1, with D perhaps TRBD1 (5 bases). V was trimmed by 5 bases and J by 7 bases, leaving 14 bases between them. CDR1 is SNHLY and CDR2 is FYNNEI in the germline V gene. There are 13 residues in the CDR3. Here the CDR3 DNA reads TGTGCCAGCAGTCAGGGCGAAGGTAATGAAGCTTTCTTT. Residues: CASSQGEGNEAFF. The whole variable domain, remainder taken from reference TRBV2 and TRBJ1-1, is EPEVTQTPSHQVTQMGQEVILRCVPISNHLYFYWYRQILGQKVEFLVSFYNNEISEKSEIFDDQFSVERPDGSNFTLKIRSTKLEDSAMYFCASSQGEGNEAFFGQGTRLTVV.

The CDR3 spells CASGFNQPQHF. CDR3 DNA sequence: TGTGCCAGTGGCTTTAATCAGCCCCAGCATTTT. The chain employs TRBV6-5 and TRBJ1-5; D unclear. The CDR3 is made up of 11 amino acids. V was trimmed by 9 bases and J by 4 bases, leaving 7 bases between them. Germline V gene data show CDR1 as MNHEY and CDR2 as SVGAGI.

V usage is TRBV29-1 and J usage is TRBJ1-1; D remains unclear. Trimming shortened V by 3 bases and J by 3 bases, and 5 bases separated the two germline ends. CDR3 length: 11 residues. Germline V CDR1 and CDR2: SQVTM, ANQGSEA. The CDR3 DNA is TGCAGCGTTGATGGCTACACTGAAGCTTTCTTT. It specifies CSVDGYTEAFF.

This clone has a handful of counts. The J gene is TRBJ1-1, the V gene TRBV14; TRBD1 might be the D (6 bases). Germline V CDR1 and CDR2: SGHDN, FVKESK. Trimming shortened V by 2 bases and J by 3 bases, and 13 bases separated the two germline ends. The CDR3 spans 15 residues. CDR3 nucleotide sequence: TGTGCCAGCAGCCAACAGGGGAGTGAGTACACTGAAGCTTTCTTT. Protein: CASSQQGSEYTEAFF.

The rearrangement uses TRBV5-1 and TRBJ2-1; 10 nucleotides match TRBD2. The germline CDR1 and CDR2 sequences are SGHRS and YFSETQ. The CDR3 length is 16 residues. With V trimmed by 4 bases and J by 2 bases, 6 bases remained unmatched. As DNA, the CDR3 is TGCGCCAGCAGCGGGGGACTAGCGCCCACCTACAATGAGCAGTTCTTC. The encoded protein is CASSGGLAPTYNEQFF. The whole variable domain, filled in from reference TRBV5-1 and TRBJ2-1, reads KAGVTQTPRYLIKTRGQQVTLSCSPISGHRSVSWYQQTPGQGLQFLFEYFSETQRNKGNFPGRFSGRQFSNSRSEMNVSTLELGDSALYLCASSGGLAPTYNEQFFGPGTRLTVL.

The chain uses TRBV18 and TRBJ1-1; 8 bases line up with TRBD1. The V gene end was trimmed by 1 base and the J gene end by 7 bases; junction bases not matched to a gene: 8. CDR1 is KGHSH, CDR2 LQKENI, per germline. The CDR3 runs 15 residues. Here the CDR3 reads CASSPQSGGEGEAFF. As DNA, the CDR3 is TGTGCCAGCTCACCACAATCAGGGGGCGAGGGTGAAGCTTTCTTT.

The rearrangement links TRBV19 to TRBJ2-1, with 7 bases fitting TRBD2. V lost 5 bases, J lost 0 bases, and 10 bases stayed unmatched. From germline, CDR1 is LNHDA and CDR2 SQIVND (reference sequence). This CDR3 is built from 17 residues. The CDR3, as DNA: TGTGCCAGTAGTGCCCTGGAGTGGGGGGGCTCCTACAATGAGCAGTTCTTC. Protein sequence: CASSALEWGGSYNEQFF.

This clone was seen only once. The chain links TRBV4-1 to TRBJ2-7; the D gene is possibly TRBD1 (7 bases). This CDR3 spans 14 amino acids. The V end was cut by 4 bases, the J end by 4 bases, with 14 bases between. Germline V lookup: CDR1 MGHRA, CDR2 YSYEKL. DNA of the CDR3: TGCGCCAGCAGCCTTCCGACAGGGACTTACGAGCAGTACTTC. Translating it yields CASSLPTGTYEQYF.

J is TRBJ1-6 and V is TRBV9; weak D call: TRBD1 (5 bases). From germline, CDR1 is SGDLS and CDR2 YYNGEE. CDR3 length: 15 amino acids. The V end lost 3 bases, the J end lost 3 bases, and 10 bases lay between the germline ends. The CDR3 coding sequence is TGTGCCAGCAGCGCGTCGGGGGGCTATAATTCACCCCTCCACTTT. Amino acid sequence: CASSASGGYNSPLHF.

J is TRBJ2-1 and V is TRBV27, with D possibly TRBD2 on 5 matching bases. Germline V gene lookup returns CDR1 MNHEY and CDR2 SMNVEV (reference sequence). The CDR3 loop spans 14 amino acids. Deletions cut 5 bases from V and 4 bases from J, with 12 bases between. Here the CDR3 DNA reads TGTGCCAGCAGTGCCAGCGGCCAATACAATGAGCAGTTCTTC. This encodes CASSASGQYNEQFF.

In its sample, this clone was seen once. In DNA form, the CDR3 reads TGTGCCAGCGAAAGGACAGGAGACAACTATGGCTACACCTTC. Protein product: CASERTGDNYGYTF. The chain couples TRBV27 to TRBJ1-2, with 7 bases lining up with TRBD1. Germline lookup yields CDR1 MNHEY and CDR2 SMNVEV (reference sequence). V shed 8 bases, J shed 2 bases, and the junction held 8 bases outside the gene matches. The CDR3 length is 14 residues.

This clone came up once. This rearrangement joins TRBV11-2 to TRBJ2-7; D remains ambiguous. Germline V lookup: CDR1 SGHAT, CDR2 FQNNGV. The CDR3 has 15 amino acids. Trimming pared 2 bases from V and 2 bases from J, leaving 13 bases between. Here the CDR3 reads CASSLSAPTAYEQYF. For the CDR3, the DNA is TGTGCCAGCAGCTTAAGCGCGCCCACGGCCTACGAGCAGTACTTC.